These 18 T cell receptor beta chains share one sample of origin, sequenced in a study of cytomegalovirus exposure and HLA in healthy donors. This PCR relied on a set of 60 Vbeta primers and 13 Jbeta primers. Clones were read by immunoSEQ multiplex PCR, and TCRdb kept only the in-frame ones, dropping some. Of tens of thousands of clones in the sample, roughly 70% were seen once. Sequencing was done on a sample of PBMCs. The source of these receptors is a woman in her thirties or forties in good health and CMV-seropositive.

The J gene is TRBJ2-3, the V gene TRBV5-1, with 9 bases that match TRBD2. The germline V gene has CDR1 SGHRS and CDR2 YFSETQ. CDR3 size: 14 residues. V was clipped by 3 bases and J by 1 base; unmatched bases: 0. For the CDR3, the DNA is TGCGCCAGCAGCTCTAGCGGGGGCACAGATACGCAGTATTTT. It encodes CASSSSGGTDTQYF. Filled out from reference TRBV5-1 and TRBJ2-3, the complete variable domain reads KAGVTQTPRYLIKTRGQQVTLSCSPISGHRSVSWYQQTPGQGLQFLFEYFSETQRNKGNFPGRFSGRQFSNSRSEMNVSTLELGDSALYLCASSSSGGTDTQYFGPGTRLTVL.

The gene calls are TRBV7-4 and TRBJ2-5; the D is unclear. The CDR3 is 14 residues long. With 4 bases removed from V and 3 bases from J, the gap between germline ends came to 12 bases. CDR1 SGHVT and CDR2 SQSDAQ come from the germline V gene. The CDR3 region has the DNA TGTGCCAGCAGCTGGTGGCTTTTAAAAGAGACCCAGTACTTC. It yields the protein CASSWWLLKETQYF.

The chain employs TRBV7-8 and TRBJ1-1; 7 bases are a match to TRBD1. The CDR3 is made up of 18 amino acids. CDR1 and CDR2 (germline): SGHVS, FQNEAQ. J lost 1 base, V lost 4 bases, and 15 bases had no gene match. CDR3 sequence reads: CASSSRPRQGVGNTEAFF. The DNA for the CDR3 is TGTGCCAGCAGCTCCCGTCCGAGACAGGGTGTGGGGAACACTGAAGCTTTCTTT.

The chain couples TRBV7-2 to TRBJ1-4; TRBD1 might be the D (5 bases). The V and J ends lost 5 bases and 4 bases respectively, with 14 bases between them. Germline CDR1 SGHTA, CDR2 FQGNSA. This CDR3 contains 15 residues. As DNA, the CDR3 is TGTGCCAGCAGCCGCATCCGGGGGAATAATGAAAAACTGTTTTTT. Translating it yields CASSRIRGNNEKLFF.

V and J are TRBV7-8 and TRBJ2-7, with 7 bases that match TRBD1. The germline CDR1 and CDR2 sequences are SGHVS and FQNEAQ. V lost 6 bases to trimming and J lost 3 bases; unmatched junction nucleotides: 14. The CDR3 is 16 amino acids. The CDR3 DNA is TGTGCCAGCAGGGGTGCCGTAGCCAGGGGGTTCTACGAGCAGTACTTC. Amino acids: CASRGAVARGFYEQYF.

The chain carries TRBV2 and TRBJ1-5; 7 positions agree with TRBD1. The CDR3 is 16 residues long. V shed 6 bases and J 4 bases; nucleotides not matched to a gene: 12. CDR1 SNHLY and CDR2 FYNNEI come from the germline V gene. The CDR3 loop reads CASRGGPTGTNQPQHF. CDR3 sequence (DNA): TGTGCCAGCAGGGGGGGTCCGACAGGGACAAATCAGCCCCAGCATTTT.

This chain links TRBV2 with TRBJ1-5, with a possible D match to TRBD1 (5 bases). Trimming pared 6 bases from V and 4 bases from J, leaving 16 bases between. Looked up from germline, CDR1 is SNHLY and CDR2 is FYNNEI. The CDR3 runs 15 residues. CDR3 in DNA: TGTGCCAGCAGCAAGGGACTGGCAGTAAATCAGCCCCAGCATTTT. Translating gives CASSKGLAVNQPQHF.

The chain recombines TRBV27 with TRBJ2-3, with 7 nucleotides matching TRBD1. V lost 8 bases to trimming and J lost 3 bases; unmatched junction nucleotides: 5. There are 13 residues in the CDR3. CDR1 is MNHEY and CDR2 is SMNVEV in the germline V gene (reference sequence). The CDR3 sequence is CASQDRLTDTQYF. The CDR3 DNA reads as TGTGCCAGCCAGGACAGGTTAACAGATACGCAGTATTTT.

The CDR3 DNA follows: TGTGCCAGCAGCGTCACAGACAGAGAAAAACTGTTTTTT. This sequence encodes CASSVTDREKLFF. This chain connects TRBV9 to TRBJ1-4, with D perhaps matching TRBD1 (5 bases). This CDR3 has 13 amino acids. The germline V and J ends were trimmed by 2 bases and 8 bases, with 10 bases remaining between them. The germline V gene encodes CDR1 SGDLS and CDR2 YYNGEE.

The genes are TRBV2 and TRBJ1-5, with TRBD1 identical over 7 bases. Germline assignment: CDR1 SNHLY and CDR2 FYNNEI. V was clipped by 3 bases and J by 4 bases; unmatched bases: 6. The CDR3 is 15 amino acids. The CDR3: CASSDLGTANQPQHF. The CDR3 bases are TGTGCCAGCAGTGACCTAGGGACAGCGAATCAGCCCCAGCATTTT.

The chain has TRBV9 and TRBJ1-1, with D possibly matching TRBD1 (5 bases). V lost 2 bases, J lost 3 bases, and 11 bases lay in between. CDR3 length: 14 amino acids. CDR1 and CDR2 from the germline V gene are SGDLS and YYNGEE. The CDR3 DNA reads as TGTGCCAGCAGCGTCTCCTGGGGGGACACTGAAGCTTTCTTT. It codes for CASSVSWGDTEAFF. Based on the CDR3 plus reference TRBV9 and TRBJ1-1, the full variable domain is DSGVTQTPKHLITATGQRVTLRCSPRSGDLSVYWYQQSLDQGLQFLIQYYNGEERAKGNILERFSAQQFPDLHSELNLSSLELGDSALYFCASSVSWGDTEAFFGQGTRLTVV.

The rearrangement joins TRBV6-5 to TRBJ2-7; 7 bases align to TRBD1. The CDR3 length is 14 residues. CDR1 and CDR2 from the germline V gene are MNHEY and SVGAGI. V lost 0 bases and J lost 4; bases outside the gene matches: 3. CDR3 nucleotides: TGTGCCAGCAGTTACTCTGGACAGGAGTACGAGCAGTACTTC. Translation: CASSYSGQEYEQYF.

This clone was observed a handful of times. V is TRBV5-4 and J is TRBJ2-7; TRBD2 aligns across 13 bases. Germline V lookup: CDR1 SGHNT, CDR2 YYREEE (reference sequence). With 5 bases clipped from V and 6 bases from J, the junction kept 8 bases outside the gene matches. CDR3 length: 15 amino acids. The CDR3 DNA reads TGTGCCAGCAGTTTTGGACTAGCGGGGGTCGGCGAGCAGTACTTC. Amino acid sequence: CASSFGLAGVGEQYF.

V and J are TRBV9 and TRBJ2-1; 10 bases agree with TRBD1. Looked up from germline, CDR1 is SGDLS and CDR2 is YYNGEE. This CDR3 comprises 14 residues. V gave up 4 bases and J gave up 5 bases; unmatched junction bases: 3. DNA for the CDR3: TGTGCCAGCAGCCCGGGACAGGGGAACAATGAGCAGTTCTTC. Translation: CASSPGQGNNEQFF.

This sequence joins TRBV5-4 and TRBJ2-7; 8 bases are a match to TRBD2. Germline lookup yields CDR1 SGHNT and CDR2 YYREEE (reference sequence). V gave up 1 base and J gave up 4 bases; unmatched junction bases: 4. The CDR3 loop spans 14 amino acids. The DNA of the CDR3 is TGTGCCAGCAGCTTGAACGGGGGGGCGTACGAGCAGTACTTC. Translating it yields CASSLNGGAYEQYF.

This rearrangement joins TRBV11-2 to TRBJ2-7, with D unresolved. This CDR3 is built from 12 residues. Looked up from germline, CDR1 is SGHAT and CDR2 is FQNNGV. V was cut by 5 bases and J by 5 bases, with 10 bases left in between. This CDR3 reads CASSPERNEQYF. The CDR3 nucleotides are TGTGCCAGCAGCCCCGAGCGTAACGAGCAGTACTTC.

This clone occurred a few times. This chain joins TRBV15 and TRBJ2-4, with a possible D match to TRBD1 (6 bases). Per the germline V gene, CDR1 is LNHNV and CDR2 is YYDKDF (reference sequence). V was cut by 1 base and J by 7 bases, with 26 bases left in between. This CDR3 is built from 19 residues. Here the CDR3 DNA reads TGTGCCACCAGCAGAGGGTCGGACAGCCCCGAAAGCTATAGGAACATTCAGTACTTC. Translation gives CATSRGSDSPESYRNIQYF.

This clone was recorded at least ten times. The V and J genes are TRBV5-6 and TRBJ1-2, with D maybe TRBD1 (6 bases). V lost 4 bases, J lost 3 bases, and 10 bases lay in between. Germline V gene data show CDR1 as SGHDT and CDR2 as YYEEEE. This CDR3 comprises 13 residues. The CDR3 DNA reads TGTGCCAGCAGCCCACAGGGCGACTATGGCTACACCTTC. It is translated as CASSPQGDYGYTF.